One and the same sample provided the 12 T cell receptor beta chains below, sequenced in a study of T cell changes during pregnancy in multiple sclerosis. Libraries were prepared by immunoSEQ multiplex PCR; TCRdb keeps only in-frame clonotypes and omits some of them. The sample lists around 120,000 clones, 80% to 95% occurring once. The sample in question was peripheral blood, obtained after pregnancy. All receptors come from a female donor with multiple sclerosis, enrolled in a pregnancy study.

In this sample, this clone turned up a few times. The chain recombines TRBV2 with TRBJ1-1; D is unresolved. Germline CDR1 SNHLY, CDR2 FYNNEI. The CDR3 is made up of 13 amino acids. V was shortened by 4 bases and J by 5 bases, with 11 bases between the two germline ends. CDR3 in DNA: TGTGCCAGCAGTGGACGTCTAGGAACTGAAGCTTTCTTT. Translated: CASSGRLGTEAFF.

V and J are TRBV6-5 and TRBJ1-2; D possibly corresponds to TRBD1 (6 bases). Looked up from germline, CDR1 is MNHEY and CDR2 is SVGAGI. The CDR3 is 13 residues long. V was cut by 6 bases and J by 4 bases, with 12 bases left in between. The CDR3 DNA reads as TGTGCCAGCAGGGCAGGGGCTGCCTATGGCTACACCTTC. Translating gives CASRAGAAYGYTF.

The chain joins TRBV14 to TRBJ1-2; 9 positions match TRBD1. The germline gives CDR1 SGHDN, CDR2 FVKESK. V lost 1 base and J lost 7; bases outside the gene matches: 7. The CDR3 contains 15 residues. The DNA of the CDR3 is TGTGCCAGCAGCCAAGCGGCGGGACAGGGCCGTGGCTACACCTTC. Its protein product is CASSQAAGQGRGYTF.

The chain recombines TRBV5-1 with TRBJ1-2, with D possibly TRBD1 on 5 matching bases. The length of the CDR3 is 13 residues. Between the trimmed V and J ends, which lost 2 bases and 8 bases, there was a span of 13 bases. Germline CDR1 reads SGHRS; CDR2 reads YFSETQ. CDR3 nucleotide sequence: TGCGCCAGCAGCTTTGACAGCCCGTTCGGCTACACCTTC. Translation gives CASSFDSPFGYTF.

The chain recombines TRBV19 with TRBJ2-1; a weak D match, TRBD1 (5 bases). This CDR3 is 17 amino acids long. V was pared by 1 base and J by 0 bases, with 13 bases between. Germline CDR1 and CDR2: LNHDA and SQIVND (reference sequence). The CDR3 here is CASSIVEKGFSYNEQFF. The CDR3 region has the DNA TGTGCCAGTAGTATAGTGGAAAAGGGGTTCTCCTACAATGAGCAGTTCTTC.

The chain has TRBV18 and TRBJ1-2; D perhaps matches TRBD1 (6 bases). V was clipped by 1 base and J by 3 bases, with 18 bases between them. CDR1 and CDR2 (germline): KGHSH, LQKENI. CDR3 length: 17 amino acids. In DNA, the CDR3 is TGTGCCAGCTCACCACTTCCTAGGCCAGGGGCGGACTATGGCTACACCTTC. Protein: CASSPLPRPGADYGYTF.

The chain carries TRBV5-1 and TRBJ1-2, with 10 nucleotides matching TRBD1. V shed 4 bases, J shed 8 bases, and the junction held 8 bases outside the gene matches. The length of the CDR3 is 14 residues. CDR1 and CDR2 from the germline V gene are SGHRS and YFSETQ. The CDR3 loop reads CASSGGTGVEGYTF. DNA of the CDR3: TGCGCCAGCAGCGGAGGGACAGGGGTGGAGGGCTACACCTTC.

This chain connects TRBV2 to TRBJ2-3, with 7 nucleotides matching TRBD2. This CDR3 contains 15 residues. Germline CDR1 SNHLY, CDR2 FYNNEI. Trimming at V came to 2 bases and at J to 5 bases, leaving 7 bases not matched to a gene. The CDR3 loop is CASSETPGGRDTQYF. The CDR3 DNA sequence: TGTGCCAGCAGTGAAACCCCCGGGGGGAGAGATACGCAGTATTTT.

This clone was counted only a few times. V usage is TRBV7-9 and J usage is TRBJ2-2; perhaps TRBD2 as D (6 bases). This CDR3 has 14 amino acids. Looked up from germline, CDR1 is SEHNR and CDR2 is FQNEAQ (reference sequence). Trimming cost V 4 bases and J 3 bases, with 9 bases left between them. The CDR3 DNA reads TGTGCCAGCAGCTGGACTATCGACACCGGGGAGCTGTTTTTT. Translating gives CASSWTIDTGELFF.

V gene TRBV11-2 combines with J gene TRBJ1-5, with D possibly matching TRBD1 (6 bases). CDR3 length equals 13 residues. Germline CDR1 and CDR2: SGHAT and FQNNGV. V was shortened by 5 bases and J by 6 bases, with 11 bases between the two germline ends. The DNA of the CDR3 is TGTGCCAGCAGCCAGGGGAGAAGTCAGCCCCAGCATTTT. Translation gives CASSQGRSQPQHF.

V and J are TRBV5-4 and TRBJ1-2; 7 bases agree with TRBD1. This CDR3 is 14 amino acids long. Trimming removed 0 bases from V and 3 bases from J; junction bases left unmatched: 2. Looked up from germline, CDR1 is SGHNT and CDR2 is YYREEE (reference sequence). CDR3: CASSLAGQDYGYTF. Written as DNA, the CDR3 is TGTGCCAGCAGCTTGGCAGGACAGGACTATGGCTACACCTTC.

The chain couples TRBV9 to TRBJ2-7; D is possibly TRBD1 (5 bases). Germline V lookup: CDR1 SGDLS, CDR2 YYNGEE. The V gene lost 4 bases and the J gene lost 9 bases, with 14 bases spanning the gap. This CDR3 is 12 amino acids long. The CDR3 spells CASSNRTSAQYF. The CDR3 coding sequence is TGTGCCAGCAGCAACCGGACAAGCGCGCAGTACTTC.